A single sample gave rise to the 22 T cell receptor beta chains below, sequenced in a study of low-dose radiotherapy and immunotherapy resistance in tumors. Time point indicated: after trial treatment. The treatment is: LDRT plus nivolumab, ipilimumab, low-dose cyclophosphamide and aspirin (RACIN trial). TRAV- and TRBV-specific primers primed first-strand cDNA, covering alpha and beta chains. The TCRs were subjected to amplification over approximately 20 PCR cycles employing a constant-region primer in conjunction with a V-primer adapter. TCRdb itself ran the reads through MiXCR, one entry per CDR3 protein. Among approximately 100,000 distinct CDR3 sequences, less than 25% were seen once, and the ten largest hold roughly 4.3%. The material was PBMCs, obtained after low-dose radiotherapy plus immunotherapy. The receptors come from a male donor with prostate cancer.

This clonotype occurred a few times. One junction end disagrees with the germline gene, perhaps due to a read error. The V gene is TRBV14, the J gene TRBJ2-2, with D possibly TRBD2 on 5 matching bases. Germline CDR1 SGHDN, CDR2 FVKESK. The CDR3 is 16 amino acids. The CDR3 loop reads CASSPPLGPNTGKLFF. CDR3 bases: TGTGCCAGCAGCCCTCCCCTCGGGCCCAACACCGGGAAGCTGTTTTTT.

The table lists this clonotype with many counts. The V gene is TRBV5-1, the J gene TRBJ2-5, with no clear D. Looked up from germline, CDR1 is SGHRS and CDR2 is YFSETQ. This CDR3 has 14 amino acids. The ends were cut back, 0 bases at V and 2 bases at J, with 8 bases in the middle. Here the CDR3 reads CASSLGQKQETQYF. DNA for the CDR3: TGCGCCAGCAGCTTGGGGCAGAAGCAAGAGACCCAGTACTTC.

The rearrangement joins TRBV12-3 or TRBV12-4 to TRBJ2-7, with unresolved D. Trimming pared 2 bases from V and 5 bases from J, leaving 4 bases between. This CDR3 comprises 11 residues. The CDR3 DNA follows: TGTGCCAGCAGTTTACTGGACGAGCAGTACTTC. It yields the protein CASSLLDEQYF.

This clonotype was detected ten times or more. This sequence joins TRBV6-6 and TRBJ2-7; tentatively, D is TRBD1 or TRBD2 (5 bases each). Germline CDR1 and CDR2: MNHNY and SVGAGI (reference sequence). The CDR3 has 14 residues. Trimming shortened V by 5 bases and J by 3 bases, and 14 bases separated the two germline ends. The CDR3, as DNA: TGTGCCAGCAGTCAACCAGGGAGAGGCTACGAGCAGTACTTC. Translation: CASSQPGRGYEQYF.

This clonotype was counted at least ten times. The chain couples TRBV27 to TRBJ2-7; 9 bases fit TRBD1. V was clipped by 5 bases and J by 3 bases; unmatched bases: 8. The CDR3 spans 15 residues. Germline V gene sequence: CDR1 MNHEY, CDR2 SMNVEV (reference sequence). The DNA of the CDR3 is TGTGCCAGCAGTCCCGGACAGGGGAGGGGCTACGAGCAGTACTTC. This codes for CASSPGQGRGYEQYF.

This chain uses TRBV6-1 with TRBJ2-1; the D is unclear. The V gene lost 3 bases and the J gene lost 13 bases, with 13 bases spanning the gap. Germline lookup yields CDR1 MNHNS and CDR2 SASEGT. The CDR3 is 12 residues long. The DNA of the CDR3 is TGTGCCAGCAGTGATGATCTCGTCACACAGTTCTTC. Its translation is CASSDDLVTQFF.

This clonotype has at least ten counts. This rearrangement joins TRBV19 to TRBJ2-7, with a tentative D call TRBD1 (6 bases). The CDR3 is 12 residues long. Germline CDR1 reads LNHDA; CDR2 reads SQIVND (reference sequence). The V gene lost 3 bases and the J gene lost 5 bases, with 8 bases spanning the gap. The CDR3 spells CASSIGGNEQYF. Written as DNA, the CDR3 is TGTGCCAGTAGTATTGGGGGCAACGAGCAGTACTTC.

This clonotype ranks as medium-sized. At one end, the junction sequence differs from germline, possibly due to a read error. V and J are TRBV5-1 and TRBJ2-5, with 9 bases that match TRBD1. CDR3 size: 14 residues. Per germline, CDR1 SGHRS and CDR2 YFSETQ. The CDR3 loop is CASSLDRGQETQYF. The CDR3 nucleotides read TGTGCCAGCAGCCTTGACAGGGGGCAAGAGACCCAGTACTTC.

The rearrangement links TRBV2 to TRBJ2-3, with 9 nucleotides matching TRBD2. This CDR3 contains 14 residues. J lost 5 bases, V lost 6 bases, and 6 bases had no gene match. Germline CDR1 reads SNHLY; CDR2 reads FYNNEI. This CDR3 is CASSARTSEDTQYF. As DNA, the CDR3 is TGTGCCAGCAGCGCTCGGACTAGCGAAGATACGCAGTATTTT.

Many counts were recorded for this clonotype. V and J are TRBV19 and TRBJ2-5; no reliable D call. The CDR3 loop spans 11 amino acids. V was shortened by 4 bases and J by 5 bases, with 5 bases between the two germline ends. Germline V gene data show CDR1 as LNHDA and CDR2 as SQIVND (reference sequence). In nucleotides, the CDR3 is TGTGCCAGTAGTACCACTGAGACCCAGTACTTC. It encodes CASSTTETQYF.

This clonotype was recorded a few times. The rearrangement uses TRBV30 and TRBJ2-1, with 9 positions matching TRBD2. The CDR3 contains 14 residues. The ends lost 5 bases at V and 0 bases at J; junction bases unmatched: 2. The germline V gene encodes CDR1 GTSNPN and CDR2 SVGIG (reference sequence). The CDR3 sequence is CAWGSGSSYNEQFF. CDR3 nucleotides: TGTGCCTGGGGTAGCGGGAGCTCCTACAATGAGCAGTTCTTC.

This clonotype occurred many times. At one end the junction does not follow the germline gene, possibly because of a read error. The gene calls are TRBV11-2 and TRBJ2-4, with a weak D call TRBD2 (5 bases). CDR3 length equals 15 residues. Germline V gene sequence: CDR1 SGHAT, CDR2 FQNNGV. The CDR3 is CASSLAGLAENIQYF. The CDR3 nucleotides read TGTGCCAGCAGCTTAGCCGGCCTAGCCGAAAACATTCAGTACTTC.

This clonotype was recorded many times. The genes are TRBV6-5 and TRBJ2-4, with TRBD1 identical over 11 bases. V lost 7 bases and J lost 1; bases outside the gene matches: 21. The CDR3 length is 21 residues. Germline loops: CDR1 MNHEY, CDR2 SVGAGI. The CDR3 nucleotides are TGTGCCAGCACCAACGAGCCTAAGGACAGGGGGCCTCGTCGGGCCAAAAACATTCAGTACTTC. It codes for CASTNEPKDRGPRRAKNIQYF.

This clonotype has more than one count but fewer than ten. The chain is built from TRBV27 and TRBJ2-7; D is undetermined. Looked up from germline, CDR1 is MNHEY and CDR2 is SMNVEV (reference sequence). The ends were cut back, 9 bases at V and 2 bases at J, with 17 bases in the middle. The length of the CDR3 is 14 residues. CDR3 sequence (DNA): TGTGCCAGTCGAAGGCAGCATGGGGCCTACGAGCAGTACTTC. It yields the protein CASRRQHGAYEQYF.

This clonotype was seen many times. J is TRBJ2-7 and V is TRBV5-1; TRBD1 matches at 8 bases. The CDR3 has 15 residues. V was pared by 4 bases and J by 2 bases, with 8 bases of the junction left unmatched. Germline values: CDR1 SGHRS, CDR2 YFSETQ. CDR3 in amino acids: CASSPQPGQAYEQYF. DNA of the CDR3: TGCGCCAGCAGCCCCCAACCGGGACAGGCCTACGAGCAGTACTTC.

This clonotype appeared many times. The chain combines TRBV2 with TRBJ1-1; D is perhaps TRBD1 (5 bases). The CDR3 extends over 14 amino acids. V dropped 4 bases and J dropped 3 bases, with 12 bases sitting between them. CDR1 and CDR2 from the germline V gene are SNHLY and FYNNEI. CDR3 amino acids: CASSGPTGDTEAFF. The CDR3 nucleotides are TGTGCCAGCAGTGGGCCGACGGGGGACACTGAAGCTTTCTTT. Full variable domain (outside the CDR3, taken from reference TRBV2 and TRBJ1-1): EPEVTQTPSHQVTQMGQEVILRCVPISNHLYFYWYRQILGQKVEFLVSFYNNEISEKSEIFDDQFSVERPDGSNFTLKIRSTKLEDSAMYFCASSGPTGDTEAFFGQGTRLTVV.

The gene calls are TRBV7-6 and TRBJ1-2; D gene ambiguous. This CDR3 comprises 12 residues. Looked up from germline, CDR1 is SGHVS and CDR2 is FNYEAQ. Trimming left V 0 bases short and J 7 bases short, with 6 bases between. Written as DNA, the CDR3 is TGTGCCAGCAGCTTAGCGGATAGTGGCTACACCTTC. Translation gives CASSLADSGYTF.

This clonotype was recorded at least ten times. At one end the junction does not follow the germline gene, possibly because of a read error. The chain uses TRBV6-1 and TRBJ1-5, with a weak D call TRBD1 (6 bases). The CDR3 covers 14 residues. Germline V gives CDR1 MNHNS, CDR2 SASEGT. The CDR3 is CASSAAGAGQPQHF. The CDR3 coding sequence is TGCGCCAGCAGTGCCGCGGGGGCCGGTCAGCCCCAGCATTTT.

This clonotype was observed at least ten times. The rearrangement uses TRBV7-9 and TRBJ2-1, with 8 bases fitting TRBD2. Trimming cost V 3 bases and J 4 bases; bases outside gene matches: 8. CDR3 length equals 16 residues. The V gene's germline CDR1 is SEHNR and CDR2 FQNEAQ (reference sequence). The CDR3 is CASSFVGSGGYNEQFF. In DNA, the CDR3 is TGTGCCAGCAGCTTTGTTGGGAGCGGGGGATACAATGAGCAGTTCTTC.

The table lists this clonotype with many counts. The chain has TRBV6-2 or TRBV6-3 and TRBJ2-7, with D perhaps matching TRBD1 (6 bases). Germline CDR1 is MNHEY and CDR2 is SVGEGT. This CDR3 spans 13 amino acids. The V gene lost 5 bases and the J gene lost 6 bases, with 14 bases spanning the gap. CDR3 DNA: TGTGCCAGCAGTCGCCCCGACAGGCCCGAGCAGTACTTC. Protein: CASSRPDRPEQYF.

This chain uses TRBV28 with TRBJ2-7; 9 nucleotides line up with TRBD1. The CDR3 loop spans 15 amino acids. The junction had 9 bases not matched to a gene; V was cut back by 6 bases and J by 3 bases. Germline V gene data show CDR1 as MDHEN and CDR2 as SYDVKM. Written as DNA, the CDR3 is TGTGCCAGCAGGTCAGGACAGGGGAGATTCTACGAGCAGTACTTC. It yields the protein CASRSGQGRFYEQYF.

As for this clonotype: One base separates it from a far larger clone, so it is likely a read error. This chain joins TRBV6-5 and TRBJ2-3; 8 bases are shared with TRBD2. This CDR3 comprises 15 residues. Germline V gene data show CDR1 as MNHEY and CDR2 as SVGAGI. CDR3 region: CASSDVSGGTNTQYF. The CDR3 DNA sequence: TGTGCCAGCAGTGACGTGAGCGGGGGCACAAATACGCAGTATTTT.